The entry below describes one T cell receptor beta chain. Source study methods: Amplification of reference gene primers provided the estimated nucleated cell counts. Here immunoSEQ multiplex PCR was the method, and the copy in TCRdb shows in-frame clones only, minus some. The DNA gave D and trimming, while V, J and clone size come from that table. Of some 30,000 clones in the sample, roughly 90% were seen once. Trimming removed 4 bases from V and 2 bases from J; junction bases left unmatched: 8. CDR1 is LNHDA, CDR2 SQIVND, per germline (reference sequence). CDR3 length: 16 amino acids. The sample comes from a study of blood T cell repertoires in COVID-19. For the study at large: The United States, Italy and Spain supplied acute and convalescent COVID-19 samples.

The receptor comes from a man in his sixties with active COVID-19. The sequenced material came from peripheral blood. This chain links TRBV19 with TRBJ2-7, with 10 bases that match TRBD1. Here the CDR3 DNA reads TGTGCCAGTAGTAAATCCGGGACAGGGGCCCCCTACGAGCAGTACTTC. It codes for CASSKSGTGAPYEQYF.